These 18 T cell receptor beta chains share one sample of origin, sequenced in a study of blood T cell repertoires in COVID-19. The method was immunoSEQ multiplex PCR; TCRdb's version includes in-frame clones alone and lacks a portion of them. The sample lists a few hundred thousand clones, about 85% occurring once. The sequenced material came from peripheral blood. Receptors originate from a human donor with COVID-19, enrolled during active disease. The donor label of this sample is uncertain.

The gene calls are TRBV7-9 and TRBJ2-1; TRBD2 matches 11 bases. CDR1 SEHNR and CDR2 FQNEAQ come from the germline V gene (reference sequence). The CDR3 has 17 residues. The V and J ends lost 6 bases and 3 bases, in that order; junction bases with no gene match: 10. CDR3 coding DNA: TGTGCCAGCAGTTCCGAACCGGGACTAGCGGTCTACAATGAGCAGTTCTTC. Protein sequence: CASSSEPGLAVYNEQFF.

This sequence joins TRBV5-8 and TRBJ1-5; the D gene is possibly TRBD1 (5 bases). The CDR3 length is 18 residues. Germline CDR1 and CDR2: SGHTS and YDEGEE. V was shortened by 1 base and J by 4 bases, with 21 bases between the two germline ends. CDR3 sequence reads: CASSLISQGAGENQPQHF. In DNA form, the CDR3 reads TGTGCCAGCAGCTTGATTTCGCAAGGGGCCGGCGAGAATCAGCCCCAGCATTTT.

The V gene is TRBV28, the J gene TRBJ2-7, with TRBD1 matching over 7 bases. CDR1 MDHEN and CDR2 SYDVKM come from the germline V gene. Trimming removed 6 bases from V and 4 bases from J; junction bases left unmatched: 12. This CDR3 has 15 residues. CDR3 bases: TGTGCCAGCAGATACGACAGGGTCCCATCTTACGAGCAGTACTTC. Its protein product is CASRYDRVPSYEQYF.

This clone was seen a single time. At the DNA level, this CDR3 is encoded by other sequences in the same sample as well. The CDR3 nucleotides read TGTGCCAGCAGCGTAGGCAGATTGAACACTGAAGCTTTCTTT. It translates to CASSVGRLNTEAFF. V gene TRBV9 combines with J gene TRBJ1-1; no reliable D call. The germline CDR1 and CDR2 sequences are SGDLS and YYNGEE. CDR3 length: 14 residues. Trimming stripped 0 bases from V and 0 bases from J, with 6 bases between.

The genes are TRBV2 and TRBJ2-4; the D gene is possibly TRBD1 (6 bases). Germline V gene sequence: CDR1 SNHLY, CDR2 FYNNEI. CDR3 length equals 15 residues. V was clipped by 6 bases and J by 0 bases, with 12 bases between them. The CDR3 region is CASREDRLAKNIQYF. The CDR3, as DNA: TGTGCCAGCAGGGAGGACAGACTAGCCAAAAACATTCAGTACTTC.

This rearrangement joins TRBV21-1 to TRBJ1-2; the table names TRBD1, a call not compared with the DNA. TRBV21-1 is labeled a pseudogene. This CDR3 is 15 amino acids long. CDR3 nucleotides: TGTGCCAGCAGCAGTCAGGGGTGGAACCTCTATGGCTACACCTTC. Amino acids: CASSSQGWNLYGYTF.

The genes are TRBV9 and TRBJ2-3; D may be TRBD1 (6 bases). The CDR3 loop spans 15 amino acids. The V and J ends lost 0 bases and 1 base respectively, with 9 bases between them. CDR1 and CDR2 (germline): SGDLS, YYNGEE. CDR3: CASSVGTEGTDTQYF. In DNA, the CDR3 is TGTGCCAGCAGCGTAGGGACAGAGGGCACAGATACGCAGTATTTT.

This CDR3 is CSVVSTSSYNEQFF. CDR3 coding DNA: TGCAGCGTTGTTTCAACTAGCTCCTACAATGAGCAGTTCTTC. The genes are TRBV29-1 and TRBJ2-1; possibly TRBD2 for D (5 bases). V was shortened by 4 bases and J by 0 bases, with 10 bases between the two germline ends. CDR1 and CDR2 from the germline V gene are SQVTM and ANQGSEA. The CDR3 runs 14 residues.

CDR3 residues: CASSQDQADTQYF. CDR3 nucleotide sequence: TGCGCCAGCAGCCAAGACCAGGCAGATACGCAGTATTTT. The V call is TRBV4-3, the J call TRBJ2-3; D unresolved. The CDR3 extends over 13 amino acids. Deletions cut 0 bases from V and 4 bases from J, with 5 bases between. Germline CDR1 is LGHNA and CDR2 is YSLEER.

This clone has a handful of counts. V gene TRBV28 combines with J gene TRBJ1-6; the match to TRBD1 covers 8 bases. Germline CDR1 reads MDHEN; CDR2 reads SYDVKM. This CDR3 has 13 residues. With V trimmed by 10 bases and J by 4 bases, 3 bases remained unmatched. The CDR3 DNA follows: TGTGCCACCAGGACAGGGTATAATTCACCCCTCCACTTT. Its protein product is CATRTGYNSPLHF. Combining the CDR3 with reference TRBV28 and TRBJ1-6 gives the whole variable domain DVKVTQSSRYLVKRTGEKVFLECVQDMDHENMFWYRQDPGLGLRLIYFSYDVKMKEKGDIPEGYSVSREKKERFSLILESASTNQTSMYLCATRTGYNSPLHFGNGTRLTVT.

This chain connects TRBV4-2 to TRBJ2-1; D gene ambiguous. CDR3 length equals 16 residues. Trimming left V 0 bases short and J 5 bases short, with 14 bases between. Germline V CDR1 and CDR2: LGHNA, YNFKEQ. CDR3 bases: TGTGCCAGCAGCCAAGACTGGATAGCCCCTAACAATGAGCAGTTCTTC. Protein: CASSQDWIAPNNEQFF.

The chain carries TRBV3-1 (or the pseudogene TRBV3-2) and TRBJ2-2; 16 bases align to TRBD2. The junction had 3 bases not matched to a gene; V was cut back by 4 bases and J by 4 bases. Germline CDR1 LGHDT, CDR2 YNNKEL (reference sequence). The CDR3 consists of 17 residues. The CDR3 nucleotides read TGTGCCAGCAGCCGCGGGACTAGCGGGAGGGGCACCGGGGAGCTGTTTTTT. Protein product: CASSRGTSGRGTGELFF.

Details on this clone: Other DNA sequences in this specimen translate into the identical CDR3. This CDR3 is CASSLPSRETQYF. In DNA form, the CDR3 reads TGTGCCAGCAGTTTGCCCTCCCGGGAGACCCAGTACTTC. The chain has TRBV28 and TRBJ2-5; D gene uncertain. The V gene's germline CDR1 is MDHEN and CDR2 SYDVKM. There are 13 residues in the CDR3. The V and J ends lost 3 bases and 5 bases respectively, with 10 bases between them.

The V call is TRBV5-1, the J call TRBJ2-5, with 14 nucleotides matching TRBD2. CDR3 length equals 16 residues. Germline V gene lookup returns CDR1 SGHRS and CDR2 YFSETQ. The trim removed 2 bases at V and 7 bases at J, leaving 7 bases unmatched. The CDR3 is CASSFRGLAGEGTQYF. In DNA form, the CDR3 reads TGCGCCAGCAGCTTTAGGGGACTAGCGGGAGAAGGGACCCAGTACTTC.

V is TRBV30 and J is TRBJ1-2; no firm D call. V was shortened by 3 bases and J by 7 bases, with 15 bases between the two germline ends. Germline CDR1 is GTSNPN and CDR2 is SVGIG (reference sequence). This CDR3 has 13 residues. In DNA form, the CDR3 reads TGTGCCTGGAGGAATGGCGGGATCCGTGGCTACACCTTC. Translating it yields CAWRNGGIRGYTF.

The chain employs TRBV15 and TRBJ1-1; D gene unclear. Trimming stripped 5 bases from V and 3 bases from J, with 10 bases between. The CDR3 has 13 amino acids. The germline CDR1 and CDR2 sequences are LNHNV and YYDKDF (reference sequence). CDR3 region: CATSGLLDTEAFF. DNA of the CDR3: TGTGCCACCAGCGGGCTATTGGACACTGAAGCTTTCTTT.

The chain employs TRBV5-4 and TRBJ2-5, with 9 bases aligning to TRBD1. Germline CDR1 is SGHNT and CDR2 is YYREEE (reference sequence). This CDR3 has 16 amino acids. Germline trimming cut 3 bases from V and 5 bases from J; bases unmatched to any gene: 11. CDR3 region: CASSSPTGGGDETQYF. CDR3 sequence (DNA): TGTGCCAGCAGCTCACCCACAGGGGGCGGAGATGAGACCCAGTACTTC.

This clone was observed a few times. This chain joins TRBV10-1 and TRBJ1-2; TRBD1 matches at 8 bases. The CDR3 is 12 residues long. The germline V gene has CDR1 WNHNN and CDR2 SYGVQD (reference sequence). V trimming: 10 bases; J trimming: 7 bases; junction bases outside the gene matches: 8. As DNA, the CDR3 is TGCGCCACCTCGGACAGGGATGGTGGCTACACCTTC. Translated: CATSDRDGGYTF.